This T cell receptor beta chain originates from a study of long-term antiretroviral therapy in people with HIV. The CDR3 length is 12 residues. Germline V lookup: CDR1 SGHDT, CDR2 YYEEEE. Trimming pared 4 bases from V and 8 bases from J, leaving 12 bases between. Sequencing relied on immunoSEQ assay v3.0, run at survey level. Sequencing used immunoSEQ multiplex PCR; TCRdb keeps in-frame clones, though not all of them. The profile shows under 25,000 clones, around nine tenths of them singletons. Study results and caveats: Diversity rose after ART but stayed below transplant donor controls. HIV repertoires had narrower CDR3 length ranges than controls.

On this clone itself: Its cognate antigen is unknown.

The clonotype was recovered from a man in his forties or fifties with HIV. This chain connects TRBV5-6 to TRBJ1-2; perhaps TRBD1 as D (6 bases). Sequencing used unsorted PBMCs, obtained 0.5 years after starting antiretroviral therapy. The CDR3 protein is CASSPPGEGYTF. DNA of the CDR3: TGTGCCAGCAGCCCCCCAGGGGAAGGCTACACCTTC.